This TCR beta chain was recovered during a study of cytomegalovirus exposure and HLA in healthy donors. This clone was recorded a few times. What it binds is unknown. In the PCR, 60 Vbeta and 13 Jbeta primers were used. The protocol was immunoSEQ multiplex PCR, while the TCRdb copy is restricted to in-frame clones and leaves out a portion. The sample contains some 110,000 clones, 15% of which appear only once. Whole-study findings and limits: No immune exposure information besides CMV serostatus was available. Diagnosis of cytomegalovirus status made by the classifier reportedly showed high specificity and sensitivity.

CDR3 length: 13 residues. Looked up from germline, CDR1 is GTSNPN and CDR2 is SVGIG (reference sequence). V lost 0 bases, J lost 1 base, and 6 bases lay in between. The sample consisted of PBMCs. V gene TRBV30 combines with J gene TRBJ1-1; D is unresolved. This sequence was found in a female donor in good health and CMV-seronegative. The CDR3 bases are TGTGCCTGGAGTGTAAGCCGGAACACTGAAGCTTTCTTT. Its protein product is CAWSVSRNTEAFF.